Below are 5 T cell receptor beta chains sequenced from a single sample in a study of T cell responses to AZD1222 COVID-19 vaccine. Some clones are missing from TCRdb's copy, which holds only in-frame ones; the method was immunoSEQ multiplex PCR. The sample has 150,000 to 200,000 clones, 88% seen once. This specimen consisted of peripheral blood, obtained on day 0 of AZD1222 vaccination. The receptors here all came from an adult in good health.

The V and J genes are TRBV28 and TRBJ2-7; 8 bases align to TRBD1. The V gene's germline CDR1 is MDHEN and CDR2 SYDVKM. The junction had 12 bases not matched to a gene; V was cut back by 7 bases and J by 4 bases. The CDR3 contains 15 residues. CDR3 loop: CASTSQGVTLYEQYF. CDR3 bases: TGTGCCAGCACTTCACAGGGGGTAACTTTATACGAGCAGTACTTC.

V and J are TRBV6-5 and TRBJ1-6; the D is unclear. This CDR3 is 16 amino acids long. The germline CDR1 and CDR2 sequences are MNHEY and SVGAGI. V shed 3 bases and J shed 0 bases, with 9 bases lying between them. The CDR3 DNA reads TGTGCCAGCAGTTATGCCATTGGCTCCTATAATTCACCCCTCCACTTT. It translates to CASSYAIGSYNSPLHF.

The chain combines TRBV5-4 with TRBJ2-1, with 7 positions matching TRBD1. CDR1 SGHNT and CDR2 YYREEE come from the germline V gene (reference sequence). CDR3 length: 14 residues. Losses at the gene ends were 0 bases for V and 6 bases for J; bases not matched to a gene: 3. CDR3 sequence (DNA): TGTGCCAGCAGCTTGGCCCCAGGGGGCAATGAGCAGTTCTTC. This encodes CASSLAPGGNEQFF.

The chain is built from TRBV28 and TRBJ1-5; D gene uncertain. Deletions cut 2 bases from V and 4 bases from J, with 12 bases between. Looked up from germline, CDR1 is MDHEN and CDR2 is SYDVKM. There are 15 residues in the CDR3. The CDR3 region is CASSLKSGRNQPQHF. The CDR3 nucleotides read TGTGCCAGCAGTTTAAAATCGGGCCGGAATCAGCCCCAGCATTTT. Full variable domain (missing parts from reference TRBV28 and TRBJ1-5): DVKVTQSSRYLVKRTGEKVFLECVQDMDHENMFWYRQDPGLGLRLIYFSYDVKMKEKGDIPEGYSVSREKKERFSLILESASTNQTSMYLCASSLKSGRNQPQHFGDGTRLSIL.

Only one count was recorded for this clone. This chain links TRBV10-3 with TRBJ2-5; no reliable D call. This CDR3 has 15 amino acids. Germline V gene sequence: CDR1 ENHRY, CDR2 SYGVKD. Trimming took off 0 bases at V and 3 bases at J, with 11 bases between the two ends. CDR3 in DNA: TGTGCCATCAGTGAGTCGGACGACCTGAAAGAGACCCAGTACTTC. This sequence encodes CAISESDDLKETQYF.